This T cell receptor (beta chain) stems from a study of blood T cells in healthy people across ages. For the second PCR, which ran for about 7 to 11 cycles, a sample-barcoded 5' primer and a J-beta primer mix were used. Per-sample output comprised a minimum of 3 million paired-end reads containing CDR3. TCRdb analysed the 5' RACE reads with MiXCR anew, one entry per CDR3 protein. This table has about 800,000 distinct CDR3 sequences, 20% to 25% appearing once. Trimming cost V 4 bases and J 4 bases; bases outside gene matches: 4. The CDR3 is 14 residues long. Germline-derived CDR1 and CDR2 are PRHDT and FYEKMQ (reference sequence). All donors came from Russia, were Caucasian and healthy, and spanned ages about 6 to 100. These data were likewise used in another study, on T cells of mothers and their children. That source reports: Donation involved a few healthy Caucasian mothers and the six children that they had.

This TCR was sampled from a boy between 10 and 17 years old in good health. This chain links TRBV13 with TRBJ2-1, with 7 bases identical to TRBD1. Sequenced input: blood. In DNA, the CDR3 is TGTGCCAGCAGCTCCGGACAGGTGTACAATGAGCAGTTCTTC. Translation: CASSSGQVYNEQFF.